This TCR beta chain came from a study of blood T cell repertoires in COVID-19. CDR1 and CDR2 from the germline V gene are MNHEY and SVGEGT. The CDR3 runs 19 residues. V shed 2 bases and J shed 0 bases, with 23 bases lying between them. Using immunoSEQ multiplex PCR, the repertoire was profiled, and TCRdb retains in-frame clones only, with some absent. The sample shows roughly 60,000 clones, roughly 80% of them seen only once. The clonotype originates from a human donor in a cohort sampled during active or convalescent COVID-19. The rearrangement links TRBV6-2 or TRBV6-3 to TRBJ2-7; D is possibly TRBD2 (6 bases). The specimen was peripheral blood. CDR3 amino acids: CASSYQLYPLAKLSYEQYF. DNA for the CDR3: TGTGCCAGCAGTTACCAACTCTACCCCCTAGCGAAACTCTCCTACGAGCAGTACTTC.